This TCR beta chain was observed in a study of cytotoxic CD8 clonotypes in ibrutinib-treated CLL. Between the trimmed V and J ends, which lost 8 bases and 2 bases, there was a span of 11 bases. There are 13 residues in the CDR3. Germline CDR1 and CDR2: MNHNS and SASEGT. Sequenced by immunoSEQ multiplex PCR; TCRdb stores in-frame clones only, minus some. This table has about 140,000 clones, around 82% appearing once. This clone was found once. The TCR comes from a human donor with chronic lymphocytic leukemia. Sequencing used PBMCs, obtained after 36 months of ibrutinib treatment. The chain employs TRBV6-1 and TRBJ2-3; D ambiguous. The CDR3 here is CASLGWDTDTQYF. The CDR3 DNA follows: TGTGCCAGCCTGGGATGGGACACAGATACGCAGTATTTT.